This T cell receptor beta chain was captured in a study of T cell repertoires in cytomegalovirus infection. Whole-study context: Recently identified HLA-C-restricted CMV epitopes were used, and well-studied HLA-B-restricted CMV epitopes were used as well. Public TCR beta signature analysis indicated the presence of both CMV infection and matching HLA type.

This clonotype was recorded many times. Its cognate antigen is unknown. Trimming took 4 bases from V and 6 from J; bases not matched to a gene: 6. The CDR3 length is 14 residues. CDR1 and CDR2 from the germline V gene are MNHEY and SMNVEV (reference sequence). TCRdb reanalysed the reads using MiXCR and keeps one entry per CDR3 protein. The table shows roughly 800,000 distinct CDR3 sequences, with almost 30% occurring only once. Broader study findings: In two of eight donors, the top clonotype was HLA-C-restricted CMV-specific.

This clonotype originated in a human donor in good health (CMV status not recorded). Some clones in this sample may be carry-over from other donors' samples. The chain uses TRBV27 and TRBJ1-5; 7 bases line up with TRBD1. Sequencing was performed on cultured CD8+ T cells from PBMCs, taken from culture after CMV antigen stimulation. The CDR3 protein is CASSSWDRGQPQHF. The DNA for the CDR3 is TGTGCCAGCAGTTCGTGGGACAGAGGTCAGCCCCAGCATTTT.